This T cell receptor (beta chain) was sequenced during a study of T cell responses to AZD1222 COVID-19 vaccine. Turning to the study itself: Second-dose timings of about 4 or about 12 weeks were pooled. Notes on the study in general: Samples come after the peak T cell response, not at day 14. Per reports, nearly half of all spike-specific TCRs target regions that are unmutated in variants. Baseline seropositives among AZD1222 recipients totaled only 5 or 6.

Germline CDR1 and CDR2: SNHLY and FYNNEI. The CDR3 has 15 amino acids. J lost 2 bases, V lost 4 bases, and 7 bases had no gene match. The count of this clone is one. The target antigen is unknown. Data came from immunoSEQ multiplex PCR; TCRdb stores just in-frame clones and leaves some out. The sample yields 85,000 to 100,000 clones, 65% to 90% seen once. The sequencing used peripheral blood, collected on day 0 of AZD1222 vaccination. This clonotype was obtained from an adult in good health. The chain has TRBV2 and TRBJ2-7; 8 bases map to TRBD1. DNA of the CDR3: TGTGCCAGCAGTGGGGGACAGGCCCCGACCTACGAGCAGTACTTC. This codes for CASSGGQAPTYEQYF.